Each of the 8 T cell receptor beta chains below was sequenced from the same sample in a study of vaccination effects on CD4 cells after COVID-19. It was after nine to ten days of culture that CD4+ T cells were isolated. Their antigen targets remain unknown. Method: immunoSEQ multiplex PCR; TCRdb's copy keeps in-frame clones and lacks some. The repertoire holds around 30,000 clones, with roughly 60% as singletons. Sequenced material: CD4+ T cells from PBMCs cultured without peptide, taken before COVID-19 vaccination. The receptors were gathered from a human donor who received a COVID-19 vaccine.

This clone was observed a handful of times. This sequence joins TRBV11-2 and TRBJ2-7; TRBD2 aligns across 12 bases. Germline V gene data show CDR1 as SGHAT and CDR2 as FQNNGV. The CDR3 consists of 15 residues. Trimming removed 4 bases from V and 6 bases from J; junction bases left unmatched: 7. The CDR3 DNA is TGTGCCAGCAGCTCATCTAGCGGGGGGGGCGGCGAGCAGTACTTC. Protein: CASSSSSGGGGEQYF.

The CDR3 is CASSQGFSPGAPAHHLNTEAFF. The CDR3 coding sequence is TGCGCCAGCAGCCAAGGTTTCAGCCCGGGGGCGCCGGCCCACCACCTGAACACTGAAGCTTTCTTT. This chain connects TRBV4-1 to TRBJ1-1; tentative D call: TRBD1 (6 bases). V was shortened by 1 base and J by 0 bases, with 30 bases between the two germline ends. This CDR3 is 22 amino acids long. CDR1 is MGHRA, CDR2 YSYEKL, per germline.

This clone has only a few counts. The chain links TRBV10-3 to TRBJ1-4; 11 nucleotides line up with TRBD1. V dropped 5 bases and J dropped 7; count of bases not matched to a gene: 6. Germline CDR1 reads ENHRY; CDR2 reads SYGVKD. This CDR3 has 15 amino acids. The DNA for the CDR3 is TGTGCCATCAGTCAGGGGACAGGGGGTACTGAAAAACTGTTTTTT. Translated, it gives CAISQGTGGTEKLFF.

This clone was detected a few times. The CDR3 DNA sequence: TGTGCCAGCAGTCAAAGGGTCGAATATGGCTACACCTTC. Protein: CASSQRVEYGYTF. This chain joins TRBV9 and TRBJ1-2; no clear D gene. Germline assignment: CDR1 SGDLS and CDR2 YYNGEE. There are 13 residues in the CDR3. V lost 5 bases to trimming and J lost 5 bases, with 13 bases between them. Together with reference TRBV9 and TRBJ1-2, the CDR3 gives the full variable domain: DSGVTQTPKHLITATGQRVTLRCSPRSGDLSVYWYQQSLDQGLQFLIQYYNGEERAKGNILERFSAQQFPDLHSELNLSSLELGDSALYFCASSQRVEYGYTFGSGTRLTVV.

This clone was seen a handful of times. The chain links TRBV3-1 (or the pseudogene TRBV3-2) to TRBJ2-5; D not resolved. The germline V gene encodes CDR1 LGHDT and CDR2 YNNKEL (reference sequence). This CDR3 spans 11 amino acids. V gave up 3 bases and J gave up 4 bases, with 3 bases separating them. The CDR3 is CASSHRETQYF. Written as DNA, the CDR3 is TGTGCCAGCAGCCACCGAGAGACCCAGTACTTC.

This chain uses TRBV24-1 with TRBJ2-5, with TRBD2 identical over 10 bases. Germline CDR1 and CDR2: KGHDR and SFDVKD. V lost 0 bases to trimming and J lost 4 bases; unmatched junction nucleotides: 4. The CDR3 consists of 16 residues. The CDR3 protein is CATSDLSGGGGETQYF. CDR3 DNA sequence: TGTGCCACCAGTGATTTGAGCGGGGGGGGAGGAGAGACCCAGTACTTC.

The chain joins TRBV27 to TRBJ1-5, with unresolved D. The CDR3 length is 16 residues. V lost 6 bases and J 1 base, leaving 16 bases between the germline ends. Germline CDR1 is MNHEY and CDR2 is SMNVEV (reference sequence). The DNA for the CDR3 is TGTGCCAGCAGCAAAGAGTGGGCATCCAGCAATCAGCCCCAGCATTTT. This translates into CASSKEWASSNQPQHF.

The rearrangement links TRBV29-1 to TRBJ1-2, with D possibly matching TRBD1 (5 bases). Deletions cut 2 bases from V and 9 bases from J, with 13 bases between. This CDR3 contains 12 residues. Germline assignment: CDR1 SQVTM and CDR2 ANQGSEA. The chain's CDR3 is CSVEQGPGSYTF. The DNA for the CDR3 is TGCAGCGTTGAACAGGGACCTGGCAGCTACACCTTC.